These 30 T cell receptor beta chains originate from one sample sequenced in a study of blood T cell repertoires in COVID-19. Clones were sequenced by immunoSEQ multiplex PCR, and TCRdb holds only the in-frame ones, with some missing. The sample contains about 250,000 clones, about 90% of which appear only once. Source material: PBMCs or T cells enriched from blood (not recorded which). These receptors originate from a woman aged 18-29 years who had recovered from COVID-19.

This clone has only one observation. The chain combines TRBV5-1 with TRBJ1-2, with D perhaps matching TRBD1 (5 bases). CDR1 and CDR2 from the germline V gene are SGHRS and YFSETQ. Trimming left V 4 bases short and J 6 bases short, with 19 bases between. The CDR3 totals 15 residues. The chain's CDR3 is CASSARVGGIHGYTF. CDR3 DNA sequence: TGCGCCAGCAGCGCCAGGGTCGGGGGGATACATGGCTACACCTTC.

The CDR3: CASSPSGQGGGYTF. The DNA for the CDR3 is TGTGCCAGCTCACCAAGCGGGCAGGGAGGTGGCTACACCTTC. The chain links TRBV18 to TRBJ1-2; a weak D match, TRBD1 (5 bases). The CDR3 covers 14 residues. The V end was cut by 2 bases, the J end by 7 bases, with 14 bases between. Germline assignment: CDR1 KGHSH and CDR2 LQKENI.

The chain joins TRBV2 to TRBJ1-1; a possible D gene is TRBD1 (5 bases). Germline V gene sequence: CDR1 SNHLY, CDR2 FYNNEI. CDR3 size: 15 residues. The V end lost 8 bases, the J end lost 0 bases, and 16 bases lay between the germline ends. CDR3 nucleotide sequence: TGTGCCAGCGGGGGGTCAGTCACTATGAACACTGAAGCTTTCTTT. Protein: CASGGSVTMNTEAFF. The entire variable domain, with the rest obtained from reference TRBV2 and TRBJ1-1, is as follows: EPEVTQTPSHQVTQMGQEVILRCVPISNHLYFYWYRQILGQKVEFLVSFYNNEISEKSEIFDDQFSVERPDGSNFTLKIRSTKLEDSAMYFCASGGSVTMNTEAFFGQGTRLTVV.

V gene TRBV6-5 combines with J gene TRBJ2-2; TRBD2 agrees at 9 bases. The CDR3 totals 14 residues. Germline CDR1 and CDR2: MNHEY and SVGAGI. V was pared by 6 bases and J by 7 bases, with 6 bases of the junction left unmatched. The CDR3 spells CASRASGDGGELFF. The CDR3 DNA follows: TGTGCCAGCAGGGCTAGCGGGGATGGCGGGGAGCTGTTTTTT.

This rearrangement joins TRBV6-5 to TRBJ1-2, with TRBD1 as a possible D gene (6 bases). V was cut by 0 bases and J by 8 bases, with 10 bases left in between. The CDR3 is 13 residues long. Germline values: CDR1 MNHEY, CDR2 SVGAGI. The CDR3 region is CASSYSSGVGYTF. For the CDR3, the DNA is TGTGCCAGCAGTTACTCATCAGGGGTCGGCTACACCTTC.

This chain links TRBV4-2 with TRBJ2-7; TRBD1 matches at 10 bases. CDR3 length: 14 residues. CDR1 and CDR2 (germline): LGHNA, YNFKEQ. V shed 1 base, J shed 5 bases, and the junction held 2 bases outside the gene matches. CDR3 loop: CASSQAGTGDEQYF. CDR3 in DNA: TGTGCCAGCAGCCAAGCCGGGACAGGGGACGAGCAGTACTTC.

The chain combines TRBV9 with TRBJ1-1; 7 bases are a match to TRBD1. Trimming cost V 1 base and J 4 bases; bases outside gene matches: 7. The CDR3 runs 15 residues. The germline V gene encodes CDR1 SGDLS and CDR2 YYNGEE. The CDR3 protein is CASSVLQGGSTEAFF. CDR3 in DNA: TGTGCCAGCAGCGTATTGCAGGGGGGTAGCACTGAAGCTTTCTTT.

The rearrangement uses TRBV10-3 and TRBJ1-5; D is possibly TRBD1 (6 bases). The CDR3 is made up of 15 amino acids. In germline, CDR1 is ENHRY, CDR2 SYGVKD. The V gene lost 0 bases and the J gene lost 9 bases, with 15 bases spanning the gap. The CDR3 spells CAISESDSLRGPQHF. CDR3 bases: TGTGCCATCAGTGAGTCGGACAGCTTGAGAGGGCCCCAGCATTTT.

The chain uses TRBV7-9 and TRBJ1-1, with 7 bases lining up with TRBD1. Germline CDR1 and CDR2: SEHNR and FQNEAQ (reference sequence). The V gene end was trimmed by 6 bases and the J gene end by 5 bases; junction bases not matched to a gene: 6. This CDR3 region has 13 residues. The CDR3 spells CASRQQGRTEAFF. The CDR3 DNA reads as TGTGCCAGCAGGCAACAGGGGCGAACTGAAGCTTTCTTT.

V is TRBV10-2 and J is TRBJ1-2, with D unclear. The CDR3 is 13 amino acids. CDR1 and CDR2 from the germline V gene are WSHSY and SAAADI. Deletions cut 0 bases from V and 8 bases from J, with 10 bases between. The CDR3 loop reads CASSESQSRGYTF. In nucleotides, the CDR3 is TGCGCCAGCAGTGAGTCGCAGTCCCGAGGCTACACCTTC.

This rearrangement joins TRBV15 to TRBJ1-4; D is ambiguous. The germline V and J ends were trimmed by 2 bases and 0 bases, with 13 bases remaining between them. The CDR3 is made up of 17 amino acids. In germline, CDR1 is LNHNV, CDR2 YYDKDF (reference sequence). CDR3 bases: TGTGCCACCAGCAGACTTAACTTCCGAGCAACTAATGAAAAACTGTTTTTT. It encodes CATSRLNFRATNEKLFF.

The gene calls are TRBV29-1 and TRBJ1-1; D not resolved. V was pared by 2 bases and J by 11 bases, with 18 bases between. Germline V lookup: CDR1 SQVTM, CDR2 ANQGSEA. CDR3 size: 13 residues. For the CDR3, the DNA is TGCAGCGTTGAATCGGTCTCCGGGAGGTCTGCTTTCTTT. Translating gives CSVESVSGRSAFF.

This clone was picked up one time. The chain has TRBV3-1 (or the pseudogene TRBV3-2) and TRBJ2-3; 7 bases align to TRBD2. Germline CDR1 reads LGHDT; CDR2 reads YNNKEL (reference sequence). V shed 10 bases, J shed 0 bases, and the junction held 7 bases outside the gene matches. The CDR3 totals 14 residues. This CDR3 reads CAKSSGTSTDTQYF. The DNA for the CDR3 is TGTGCCAAATCTAGCGGCACTAGCACAGATACGCAGTATTTT.

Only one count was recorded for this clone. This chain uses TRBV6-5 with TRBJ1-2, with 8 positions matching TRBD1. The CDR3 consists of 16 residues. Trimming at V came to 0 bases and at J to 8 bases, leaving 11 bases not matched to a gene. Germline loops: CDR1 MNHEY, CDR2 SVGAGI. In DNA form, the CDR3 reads TGTGCCAGCAGTTACTCGGTCTCAGGGGGCGCGGAAGGCTACACCTTC. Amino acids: CASSYSVSGGAEGYTF.

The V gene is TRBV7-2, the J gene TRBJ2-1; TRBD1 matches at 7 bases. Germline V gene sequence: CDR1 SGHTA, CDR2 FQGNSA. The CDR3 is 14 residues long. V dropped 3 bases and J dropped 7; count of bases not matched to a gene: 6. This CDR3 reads CASSFTGAENEQFF. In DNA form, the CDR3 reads TGTGCCAGCAGCTTCACAGGGGCGGAAAATGAGCAGTTCTTC.

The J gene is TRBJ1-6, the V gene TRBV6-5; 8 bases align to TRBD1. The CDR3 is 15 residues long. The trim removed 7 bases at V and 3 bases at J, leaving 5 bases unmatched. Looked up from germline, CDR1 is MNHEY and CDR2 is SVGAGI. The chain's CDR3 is CASKGQDFYNSPLHF. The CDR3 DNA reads TGTGCCAGCAAGGGACAGGATTTCTATAATTCACCCCTCCACTTT.

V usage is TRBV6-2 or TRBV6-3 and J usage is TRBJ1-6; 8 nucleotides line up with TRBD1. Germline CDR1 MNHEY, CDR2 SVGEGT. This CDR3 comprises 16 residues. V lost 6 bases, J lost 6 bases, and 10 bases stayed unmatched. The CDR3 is CASSRGTGFGNSPLHF. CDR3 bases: TGTGCCAGCAGCAGGGGGACAGGTTTCGGTAATTCACCCCTCCACTTT.

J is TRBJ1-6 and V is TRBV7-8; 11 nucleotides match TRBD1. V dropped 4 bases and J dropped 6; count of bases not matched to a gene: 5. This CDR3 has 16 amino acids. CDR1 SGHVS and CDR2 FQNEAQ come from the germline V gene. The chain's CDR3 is CASSYDGTGGNSPLHF. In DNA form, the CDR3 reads TGTGCCAGCAGCTACGACGGGACAGGGGGTAATTCACCCCTCCACTTT. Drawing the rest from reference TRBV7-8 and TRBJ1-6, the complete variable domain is GAGVSQSPRYKVAKRGQDVALRCDPISGHVSLFWYQQALGQGPEFLTYFQNEAQLDKSGLPSDRFFAERPEGSVSTLKIQRTQQEDSAVYLCASSYDGTGGNSPLHFGNGTRLTVT.

The CDR3 reads CASSESSYQPQHF. CDR3 nucleotides: TGCGCCAGCAGTGAATCGAGCTATCAGCCCCAGCATTTT. This chain uses TRBV10-1 with TRBJ1-5; no definite D call. CDR1 is WNHNN, CDR2 SYGVQD, per germline (reference sequence). This CDR3 has 13 amino acids. Trimming removed 3 bases from V and 5 bases from J, with 8 bases in between.

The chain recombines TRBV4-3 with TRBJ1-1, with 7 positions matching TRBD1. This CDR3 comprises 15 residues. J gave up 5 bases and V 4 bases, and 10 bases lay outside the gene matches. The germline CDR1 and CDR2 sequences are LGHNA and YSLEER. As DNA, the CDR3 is TGCGCCAGCAGCCCCGACAGGGTTATGAGAACTGAAGCTTTCTTT. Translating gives CASSPDRVMRTEAFF.

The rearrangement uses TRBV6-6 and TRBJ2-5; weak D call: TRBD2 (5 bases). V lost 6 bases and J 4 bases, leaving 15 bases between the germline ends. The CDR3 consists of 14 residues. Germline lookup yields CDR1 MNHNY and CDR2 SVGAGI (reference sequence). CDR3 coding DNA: TGTGCCAGCAGCCCTTCCTCGGGGAGAGAGACCCAGTACTTC. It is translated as CASSPSSGRETQYF.

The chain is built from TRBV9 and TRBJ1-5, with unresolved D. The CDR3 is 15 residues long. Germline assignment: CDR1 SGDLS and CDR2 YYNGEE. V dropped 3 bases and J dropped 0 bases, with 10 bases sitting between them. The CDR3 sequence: CASSGETVSNQPQHF. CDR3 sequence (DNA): TGTGCCAGCAGCGGAGAAACGGTTAGCAATCAGCCCCAGCATTTT. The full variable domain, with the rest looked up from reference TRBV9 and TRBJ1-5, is DSGVTQTPKHLITATGQRVTLRCSPRSGDLSVYWYQQSLDQGLQFLIQYYNGEERAKGNILERFSAQQFPDLHSELNLSSLELGDSALYFCASSGETVSNQPQHFGDGTRLSIL.

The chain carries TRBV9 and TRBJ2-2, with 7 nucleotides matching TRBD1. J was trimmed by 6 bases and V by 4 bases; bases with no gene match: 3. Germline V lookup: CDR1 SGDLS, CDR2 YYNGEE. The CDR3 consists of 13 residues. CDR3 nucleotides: TGTGCCAGCAGCTCTACAGGGGCCGGGGAGCTGTTTTTT. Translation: CASSSTGAGELFF. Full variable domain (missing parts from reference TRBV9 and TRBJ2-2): DSGVTQTPKHLITATGQRVTLRCSPRSGDLSVYWYQQSLDQGLQFLIQYYNGEERAKGNILERFSAQQFPDLHSELNLSSLELGDSALYFCASSSTGAGELFFGEGSRLTVL.

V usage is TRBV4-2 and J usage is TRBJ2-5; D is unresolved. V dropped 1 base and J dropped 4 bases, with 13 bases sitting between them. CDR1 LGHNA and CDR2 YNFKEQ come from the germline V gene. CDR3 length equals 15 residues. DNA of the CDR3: TGTGCCAGCAGCCAAGTTTGGGCGACAACAGAGACCCAGTACTTC. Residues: CASSQVWATTETQYF.

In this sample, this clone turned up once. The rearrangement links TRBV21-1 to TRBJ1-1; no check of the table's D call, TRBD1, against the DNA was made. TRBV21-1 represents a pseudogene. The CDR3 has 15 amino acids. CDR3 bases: TGTGCCAGCAGCCCGAGCTTGGGACAGGAGGGTGAAGCTTTCTTT. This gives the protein CASSPSLGQEGEAFF.

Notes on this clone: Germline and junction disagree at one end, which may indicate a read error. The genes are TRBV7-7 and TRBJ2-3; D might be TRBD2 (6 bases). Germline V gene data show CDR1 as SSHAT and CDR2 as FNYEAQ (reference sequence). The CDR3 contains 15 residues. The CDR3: CASSLDGTSTDTQYF. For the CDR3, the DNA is TGTGCTAGCAGCTTAGATGGGACTAGCACAGATACGCAGTATTTT.

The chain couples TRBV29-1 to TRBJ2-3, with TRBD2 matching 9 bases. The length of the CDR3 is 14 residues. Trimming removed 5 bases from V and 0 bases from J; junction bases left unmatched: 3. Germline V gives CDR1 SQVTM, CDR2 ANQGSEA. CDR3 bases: TGCAGCGTTACAGCGGGAGGAAGCACAGATACGCAGTATTTT. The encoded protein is CSVTAGGSTDTQYF.

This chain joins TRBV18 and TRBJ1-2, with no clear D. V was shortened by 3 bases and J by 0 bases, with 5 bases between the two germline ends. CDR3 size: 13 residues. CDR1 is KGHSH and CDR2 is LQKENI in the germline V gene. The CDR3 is CASSPQANYGYTF. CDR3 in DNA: TGTGCCAGCTCACCCCAGGCTAACTATGGCTACACCTTC.

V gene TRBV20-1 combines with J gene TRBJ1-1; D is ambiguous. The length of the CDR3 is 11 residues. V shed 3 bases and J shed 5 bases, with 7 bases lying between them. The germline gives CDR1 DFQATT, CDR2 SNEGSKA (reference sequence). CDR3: CSASAGTEAFF. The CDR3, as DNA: TGCAGTGCTAGTGCGGGAACTGAAGCTTTCTTT.

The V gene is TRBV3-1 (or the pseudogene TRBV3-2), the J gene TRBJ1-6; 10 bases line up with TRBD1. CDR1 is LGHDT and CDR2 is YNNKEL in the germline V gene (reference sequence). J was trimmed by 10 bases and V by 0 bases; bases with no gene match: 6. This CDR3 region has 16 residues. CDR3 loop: CASSQEWTGGMSPLHF. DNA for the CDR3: TGTGCCAGCAGCCAAGAGTGGACAGGGGGAATGTCACCCCTCCACTTT.